This TCR beta chain derives from a study of blood T cell repertoires in COVID-19. The wider study: The analysed material was cDNA or gDNA that came from T cells, B-cell-depleted T cells, or PBMCs.

Original analysis: For nucleated cells, counts were estimated from reference gene primer amplification. Assay: immunoSEQ multiplex PCR; the TCRdb copy retains only in-frame clones and omits some. The V and J calls and clone size were taken over from that table, and D and trimming were inferred from the DNA. The table has 450,000 or so clones, 90% seen once. The sample consisted of PBMCs or T cells enriched from blood (not recorded which). The receptor's source is a man aged 18 to 35 who had recovered from COVID-19.

Here the CDR3 reads CAISLQGQQPQHF. CDR3 coding DNA: TGTGCCATCAGCCTACAGGGTCAACAGCCCCAGCATTTT. The chain joins TRBV10-3 to TRBJ1-5, with D possibly TRBD1 on 6 matching bases. V was clipped by 6 bases and J by 7 bases, with 13 bases between them. The germline V gene has CDR1 ENHRY and CDR2 SYGVKD. The CDR3 extends over 13 amino acids.